This entry lists 21 T cell receptor beta chains sequenced from one sample in a study of monozygotic twins with inflammatory bowel disease. TCRdb reprocessed the 5' RACE reads and stores each CDR3 protein as one record, lacking DNA. The sample data list 440,000 or so distinct CDR3 sequences. The sample taken for sequencing was blood. These receptor sequences come from a human donor with ulcerative colitis or Crohn's disease, or a healthy co-twin of an affected twin (not recorded which).

The chain combines TRBV12-3 or TRBV12-4 with TRBJ1-2. The CDR3 length is 13 residues. The CDR3 here is CASSFTAAYGYTF.

This chain joins TRBV7-2 and TRBJ2-1; the TRBD2 assignment by TCRdb is unverifiable without DNA. This CDR3 contains 16 residues. Germline CDR1 and CDR2: SGHTA and FQGNSA. CDR3 loop: CASSGGGTSSSREQFF.

The gene calls are TRBV7-2 and TRBJ2-7. Germline V gives CDR1 SGHTA, CDR2 FQGNSA. The CDR3 runs to 12 residues. CDR3 residues: CASSHDKGEQYF. Supplemented by reference TRBV7-2 and TRBJ2-7, the full variable domain reads GAGVSQSPSNKVTEKGKDVELRCDPISGHTALYWYRQSLGQGLEFLIYFQGNSAPDKSGLPSDRFSAERTGGSVSTLTIQRTQQEDSAVYLCASSHDKGEQYFGPGTRLTVT.

This rearrangement joins TRBV6-1 to TRBJ1-5; the D gene TCRdb calls, TRBD1, cannot be checked with no DNA. The V gene's germline CDR1 is MNHNS and CDR2 SASEGT. This CDR3 has 18 residues. The CDR3 is CASSLGQGTRESNQPQHF.

The V call is TRBV20-1, the J call TRBJ2-7. There are 12 residues in the CDR3. The germline V gene encodes CDR1 DFQATT and CDR2 SNEGSKA (reference sequence). This CDR3 is CSARDNNYEQYF.

The chain couples TRBV7-2 to TRBJ2-3; TCRdb designates TRBD2, a call that cannot be tested without DNA. CDR1 is SGHTA, CDR2 FQGNSA, per germline. CDR3 size: 15 residues. The chain's CDR3 is CASSLQRTSTDTQYF.

This CDR3 reads CASSPRGTVNTEAFF. This chain links TRBV7-9 with TRBJ1-1; the D call of TRBD1 rests on TCRdb alone, since no DNA is present to check it. The germline gives CDR1 SEHNR, CDR2 FQNEAQ (reference sequence). The CDR3 covers 15 residues.

The chain uses TRBV11-2 and TRBJ2-7. The germline gives CDR1 SGHAT, CDR2 FQNNGV. The CDR3 covers 13 residues. The CDR3 loop reads CASSLPWLYEQYF.

The chain has TRBV9 and TRBJ2-1; the TCRdb call, TRBD2, lacks DNA for checking. The CDR3 runs to 16 residues. Germline assignment: CDR1 SGDLS and CDR2 YYNGEE. The CDR3 protein is CASSVGAGKTDNEQFF.

The chain employs TRBV5-8 and TRBJ2-5; TCRdb indicates TRBD1, and absent DNA this call remains unverified. This CDR3 has 17 amino acids. Germline CDR1 and CDR2: SGHTS and YDEGEE. CDR3 sequence: CASSLGSAGAYQETQYF.

The rearrangement joins TRBV2 to TRBJ2-3. Looked up from germline, CDR1 is SNHLY and CDR2 is FYNNEI. This CDR3 comprises 12 residues. The CDR3 protein is CASSLQEDTQYF.

J is TRBJ2-5 and V is TRBV7-2; TCRdb designates TRBD2, a call that cannot be tested without DNA. Per the germline V gene, CDR1 is SGHTA and CDR2 is FQGNSA. The CDR3 totals 15 residues. The chain's CDR3 is CASSQPSGLIETQYF.

The chain couples TRBV20-1 to TRBJ2-3; TCRdb calls TRBD1, which cannot be checked without DNA. The CDR3 loop spans 15 amino acids. The germline gives CDR1 DFQATT, CDR2 SNEGSKA (reference sequence). Here the CDR3 reads CSARDPLTSTDTQYF.

V and J are TRBV4-1 and TRBJ1-2. The CDR3 totals 12 residues. The V gene's germline CDR1 is MGHRA and CDR2 YSYEKL. CDR3 loop: CASSQGLRGYTF.

The V and J genes are TRBV7-8 and TRBJ1-1. The CDR3 contains 14 residues. Germline CDR1 and CDR2: SGHVS and FQNEAQ. The CDR3 here is CASSPRERQGGAFF.

The CDR3 sequence is CASSGGQGNTDTQYF. This chain connects TRBV3-1 to TRBJ2-3; TCRdb's D call, TRBD1, is unchecked because there is no DNA. Germline values: CDR1 LGHDT, CDR2 YNNKEL (reference sequence). CDR3 length: 15 amino acids.

This rearrangement joins TRBV20-1 to TRBJ1-1; TCRdb outputs TRBD1, but without DNA this stays unchecked. This CDR3 region has 15 residues. The germline gives CDR1 DFQATT, CDR2 SNEGSKA (reference sequence). CDR3 loop: CSPSPTGGRGTEAFF.

This chain uses TRBV2 with TRBJ1-2; no DNA is available, so the TRBD1 call from TCRdb remains unchecked. This CDR3 comprises 11 residues. Looked up from germline, CDR1 is SNHLY and CDR2 is FYNNEI. CDR3: CAGRQGYGYTF.

The genes are TRBV4-2 and TRBJ1-2; TCRdb reports TRBD1, a call that lacks DNA to check it against. The germline gives CDR1 LGHNA, CDR2 YNFKEQ. This CDR3 has 15 residues. CDR3 residues: CASSQDPGENYGYTF.

The rearrangement links TRBV2 to TRBJ1-2; TCRdb lists TRBD1, though no DNA is available to test this call. This CDR3 is built from 15 residues. Per the germline V gene, CDR1 is SNHLY and CDR2 is FYNNEI. The CDR3 region is CASSEVQGGNYGYTF.

The chain is built from TRBV29-1 and TRBJ2-7; TCRdb selects TRBD1, and the lack of DNA leaves this call unchecked. In germline, CDR1 is SQVTM, CDR2 ANQGSEA. The CDR3 loop spans 11 amino acids. The CDR3 is CSVRGPSEQYF.